This T cell receptor (beta chain) appears in the sequencing data of a study of blood T cell repertoires in COVID-19. For the study at large: From T cells, B-cell-depleted T cells, or PBMCs came the material, which was cDNA or gDNA.

The CDR3 is 13 residues long. CDR1 and CDR2 from the germline V gene are KGHDR and SFDVKD. Trimming removed 9 bases from V and 7 bases from J; junction bases left unmatched: 6. This study enrolled people aged about 18 to 100 from roughly 22 US geographic areas. Participants' own reports of clinical history determined their cohort assignment. The table came from immunoSEQ multiplex PCR; TCRdb's copy has only in-frame clones and leaves some out. The repertoire includes around 300,000 clones, 89% of them detected once, and approximately 1.5% sits in the top ten. Sample: PBMCs or T cells enriched from blood (not recorded which). This TCR was sampled from a woman in her forties who had recovered from COVID-19. The chain employs TRBV24-1 and TRBJ1-4; 8 bases match TRBD1. CDR3 DNA sequence: TGTGCCACCCCGACAGGGGATGTTGAAAAACTGTTTTTT. It codes for CATPTGDVEKLFF.